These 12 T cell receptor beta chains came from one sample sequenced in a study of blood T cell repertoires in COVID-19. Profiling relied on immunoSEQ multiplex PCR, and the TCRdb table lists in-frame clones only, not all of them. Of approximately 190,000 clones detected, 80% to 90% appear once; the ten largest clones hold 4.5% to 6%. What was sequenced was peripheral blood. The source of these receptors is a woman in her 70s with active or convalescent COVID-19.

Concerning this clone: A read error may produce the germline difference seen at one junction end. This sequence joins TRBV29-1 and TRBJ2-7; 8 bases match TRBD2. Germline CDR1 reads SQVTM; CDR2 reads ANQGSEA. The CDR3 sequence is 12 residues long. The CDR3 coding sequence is TGCAGCATCAGCGGGGGTCCCTACGTGCAGTACTTC. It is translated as CSISGGPYVQYF.

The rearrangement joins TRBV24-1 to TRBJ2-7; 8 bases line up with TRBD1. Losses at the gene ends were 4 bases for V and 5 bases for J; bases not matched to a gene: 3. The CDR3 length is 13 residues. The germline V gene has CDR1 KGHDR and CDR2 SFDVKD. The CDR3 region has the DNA TGTGCCACCAGTGACCTGACAGGGGACGAGCAGTACTTC. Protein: CATSDLTGDEQYF.

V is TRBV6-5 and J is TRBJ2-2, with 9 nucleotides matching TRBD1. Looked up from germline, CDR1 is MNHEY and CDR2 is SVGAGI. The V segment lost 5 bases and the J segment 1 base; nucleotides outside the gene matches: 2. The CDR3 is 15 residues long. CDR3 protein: CASSRTGVNTGELFF. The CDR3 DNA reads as TGTGCCAGCAGTCGGACAGGGGTGAACACCGGGGAGCTGTTTTTT.

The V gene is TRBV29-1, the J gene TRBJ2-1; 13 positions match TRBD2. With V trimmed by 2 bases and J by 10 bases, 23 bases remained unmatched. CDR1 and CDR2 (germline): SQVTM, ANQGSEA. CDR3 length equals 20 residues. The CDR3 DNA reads TGCAGCGTTGAAAGGGCAGGGCCCACTGCACTAGCGGGAGGGGCCGGGGAGCAGTTCTTC. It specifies CSVERAGPTALAGGAGEQFF.

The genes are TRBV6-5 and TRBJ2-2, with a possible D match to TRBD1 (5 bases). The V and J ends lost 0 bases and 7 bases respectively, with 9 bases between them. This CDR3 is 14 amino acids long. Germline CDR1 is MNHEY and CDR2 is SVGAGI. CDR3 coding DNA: TGTGCCAGCAGTTACTCCGACAGCCACGGGGAGCTGTTTTTT. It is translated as CASSYSDSHGELFF.

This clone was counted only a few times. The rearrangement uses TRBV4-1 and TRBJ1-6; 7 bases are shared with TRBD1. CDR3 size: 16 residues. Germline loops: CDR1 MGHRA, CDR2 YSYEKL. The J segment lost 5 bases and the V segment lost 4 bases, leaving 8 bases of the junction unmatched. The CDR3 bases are TGCGCCAGCAGCCCCACAGGGGCGCAAGATAATTCACCCCTCCACTTT. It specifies CASSPTGAQDNSPLHF.

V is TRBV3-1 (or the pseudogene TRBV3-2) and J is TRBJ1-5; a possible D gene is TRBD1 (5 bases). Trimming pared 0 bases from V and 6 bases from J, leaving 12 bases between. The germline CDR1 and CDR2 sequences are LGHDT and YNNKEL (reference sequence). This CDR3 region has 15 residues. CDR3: CASSQDHSGIQPQHF. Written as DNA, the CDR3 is TGTGCCAGCAGCCAAGACCACTCAGGGATTCAGCCCCAGCATTTT.

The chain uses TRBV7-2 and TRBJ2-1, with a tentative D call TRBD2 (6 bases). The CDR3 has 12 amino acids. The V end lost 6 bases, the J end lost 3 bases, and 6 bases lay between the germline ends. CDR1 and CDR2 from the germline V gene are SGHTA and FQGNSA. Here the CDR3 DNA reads TGTGCCAGCAGTAGCGGCTACAATGAGCAGTTCTTC. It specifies CASSSGYNEQFF.

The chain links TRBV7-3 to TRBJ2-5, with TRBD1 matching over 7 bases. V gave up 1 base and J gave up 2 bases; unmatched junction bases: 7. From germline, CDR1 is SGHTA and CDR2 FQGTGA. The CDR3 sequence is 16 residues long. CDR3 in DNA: TGTGCCAGCAGCTTAATAGGGGGCGGTCAACAAGAGACCCAGTACTTC. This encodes CASSLIGGGQQETQYF.

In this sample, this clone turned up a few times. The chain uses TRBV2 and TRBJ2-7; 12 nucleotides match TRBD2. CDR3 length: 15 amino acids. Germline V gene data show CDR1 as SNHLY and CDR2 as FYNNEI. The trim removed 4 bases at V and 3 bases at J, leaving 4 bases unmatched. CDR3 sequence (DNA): TGTGCCAGCAGTGGTCGACTAGCGGGAGTCTACGAGCAGTACTTC. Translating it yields CASSGRLAGVYEQYF.

As DNA, the CDR3 is TGTGCCAGCAGTTCCGACAGGCGGACTAATGAAAAACTGTTTTTT. It specifies CASSSDRRTNEKLFF. This chain joins TRBV28 and TRBJ1-4; TRBD1 might be the D (6 bases). V was clipped by 4 bases and J by 2 bases, with 11 bases between them. The CDR3 sequence is 15 residues long. Germline CDR1 and CDR2: MDHEN and SYDVKM.

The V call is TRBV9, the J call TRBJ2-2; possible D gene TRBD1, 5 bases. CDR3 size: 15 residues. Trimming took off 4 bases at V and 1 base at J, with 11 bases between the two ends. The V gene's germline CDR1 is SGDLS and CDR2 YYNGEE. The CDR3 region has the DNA TGTGCCAGCAGCCCCAACACAGGGAACACCGGGGAGCTGTTTTTT. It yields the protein CASSPNTGNTGELFF.